This T cell receptor beta chain was captured in a study of T cell repertoires in cytomegalovirus infection. Whole-study results and caveats: The response measured ex vivo was dominated by TCR beta clonotypes (HLA-C-restricted and CMV-specific). Totalled public TCR beta family frequency picked out people who carried CMV plus the relevant HLA.

This clonotype has at least ten counts. Its matching antigen is unknown. Trimming removed 2 bases at V and 3 bases at J, with 11 bases between. The V gene's germline CDR1 is SGHTA and CDR2 FQGNSA. The CDR3 has 14 amino acids. TCRdb ran MiXCR on the reads and lists one entry per CDR3 protein. The sample carries 150,000 to 200,000 distinct CDR3 sequences, 28% recorded once. The sequenced sample consisted of PBMCs. This clonotype originated in a human donor in good health (CMV status not recorded). Some clones in this sample may be carry-over from other donors' samples. The V and J genes are TRBV7-2 and TRBJ2-7; D is possibly TRBD1 (5 bases). CDR3 sequence (DNA): TGTGCCAGCAGCTTACAAGGGGATGGCTACGAGCAGTACTTC. Translated, it gives CASSLQGDGYEQYF.